This T cell receptor (beta chain) emerged from a study of cytomegalovirus exposure and HLA in healthy donors. Study background: Inside one of the first data releases sat roughly 80 million unique TCRs taken from HLA-typed donors. Study-wide findings and caveats: Across donors, presence/absence analyses took sequencing depth to be roughly uniform. The listing of roughly 160 TCR beta chains classed them as cytomegalovirus-associated.

Primers: 60 Vbeta forward and 13 Jbeta reverse. How the authors handled the data: Later reanalysis found tens of millions of unique TCR beta chains, around 10 million of them shared. Clones were sequenced by immunoSEQ multiplex PCR, and TCRdb holds only the in-frame ones, with some missing. D and trimming come from the DNA, and the V and J calls and clone size come from that table. The sample has under 200,000 clones; around 80% are singletons. Trimming removed 7 bases from V and 2 bases from J, with 11 bases in between. The CDR3 runs to 12 residues. Germline V gene lookup returns CDR1 SQVTM and CDR2 ANQGSEA. Notes on this clone: What it binds is not known.

Sequencing input: PBMCs. The chain couples TRBV29-1 to TRBJ1-2, with no clear D. This clonotype originated in a man aged 35 to 55 in good health and CMV-seronegative. The CDR3 is CSGAAENYGYTF. DNA for the CDR3: TGCAGCGGTGCGGCAGAGAACTATGGCTACACCTTC.